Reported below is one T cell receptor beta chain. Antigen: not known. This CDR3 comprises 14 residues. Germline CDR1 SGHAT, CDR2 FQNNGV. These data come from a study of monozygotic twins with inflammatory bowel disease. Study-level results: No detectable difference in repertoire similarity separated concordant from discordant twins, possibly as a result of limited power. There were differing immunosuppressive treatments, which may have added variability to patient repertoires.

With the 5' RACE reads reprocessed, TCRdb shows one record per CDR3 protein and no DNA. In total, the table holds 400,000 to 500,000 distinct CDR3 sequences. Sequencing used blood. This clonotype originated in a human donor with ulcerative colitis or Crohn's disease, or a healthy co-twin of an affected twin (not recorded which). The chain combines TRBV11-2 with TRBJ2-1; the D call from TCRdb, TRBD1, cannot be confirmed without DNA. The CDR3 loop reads CASSLEAHWGEQFF.